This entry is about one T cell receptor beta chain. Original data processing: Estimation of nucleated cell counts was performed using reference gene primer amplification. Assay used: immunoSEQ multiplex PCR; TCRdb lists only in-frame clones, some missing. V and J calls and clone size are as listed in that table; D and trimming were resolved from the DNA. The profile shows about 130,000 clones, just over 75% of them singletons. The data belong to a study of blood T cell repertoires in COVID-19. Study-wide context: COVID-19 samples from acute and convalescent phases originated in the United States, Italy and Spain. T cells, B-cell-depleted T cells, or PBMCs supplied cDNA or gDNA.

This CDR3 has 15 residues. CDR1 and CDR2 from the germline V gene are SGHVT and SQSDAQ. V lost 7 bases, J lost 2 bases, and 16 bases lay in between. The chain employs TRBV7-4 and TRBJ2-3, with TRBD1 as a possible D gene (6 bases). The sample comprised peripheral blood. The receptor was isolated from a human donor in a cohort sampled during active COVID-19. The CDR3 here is CASNPDRRNTDTQYF. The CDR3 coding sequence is TGTGCCAGCAACCCCGACAGGCGAAACACAGATACGCAGTATTTT.